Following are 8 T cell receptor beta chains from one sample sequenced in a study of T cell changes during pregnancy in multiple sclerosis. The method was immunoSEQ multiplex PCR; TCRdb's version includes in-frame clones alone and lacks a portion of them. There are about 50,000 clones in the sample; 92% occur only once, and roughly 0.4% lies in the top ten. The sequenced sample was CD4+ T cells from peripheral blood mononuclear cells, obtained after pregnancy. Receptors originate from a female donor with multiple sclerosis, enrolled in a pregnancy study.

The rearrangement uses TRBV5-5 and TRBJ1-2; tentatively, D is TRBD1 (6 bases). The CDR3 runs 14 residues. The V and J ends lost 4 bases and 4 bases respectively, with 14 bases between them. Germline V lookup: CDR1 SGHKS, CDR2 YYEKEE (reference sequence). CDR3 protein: CASSVRGRSYGYTF. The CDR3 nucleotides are TGTGCCAGCAGCGTCAGGGGTCGTAGCTATGGCTACACCTTC.

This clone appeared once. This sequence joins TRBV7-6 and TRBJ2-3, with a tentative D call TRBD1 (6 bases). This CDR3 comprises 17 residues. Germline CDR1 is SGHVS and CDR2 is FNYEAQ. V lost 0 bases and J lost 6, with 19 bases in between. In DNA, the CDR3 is TGTGCCAGCAGCTTAGCTACAGGGCCGGGGTTCGACGATACGCAGTATTTT. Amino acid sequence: CASSLATGPGFDDTQYF.

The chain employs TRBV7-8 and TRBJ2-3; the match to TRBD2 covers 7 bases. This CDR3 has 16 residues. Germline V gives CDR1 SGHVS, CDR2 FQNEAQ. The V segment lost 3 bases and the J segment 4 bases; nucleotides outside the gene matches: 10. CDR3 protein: CASSFRRERVADTQYF. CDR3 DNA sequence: TGTGCCAGCAGCTTCCGGCGGGAGAGAGTAGCAGATACGCAGTATTTT. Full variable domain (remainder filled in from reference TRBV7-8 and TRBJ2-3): GAGVSQSPRYKVAKRGQDVALRCDPISGHVSLFWYQQALGQGPEFLTYFQNEAQLDKSGLPSDRFFAERPEGSVSTLKIQRTQQEDSAVYLCASSFRRERVADTQYFGPGTRLTVL.

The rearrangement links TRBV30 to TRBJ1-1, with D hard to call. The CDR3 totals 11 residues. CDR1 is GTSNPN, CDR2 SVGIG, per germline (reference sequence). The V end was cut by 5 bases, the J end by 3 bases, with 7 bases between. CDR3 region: CAWGEDTEAFF. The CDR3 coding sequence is TGTGCCTGGGGAGAGGACACTGAAGCTTTCTTT.

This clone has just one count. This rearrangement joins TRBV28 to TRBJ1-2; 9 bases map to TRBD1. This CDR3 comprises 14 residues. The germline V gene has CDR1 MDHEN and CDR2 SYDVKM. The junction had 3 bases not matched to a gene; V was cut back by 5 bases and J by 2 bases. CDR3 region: CASSGTGKNYGYTF. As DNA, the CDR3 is TGTGCCAGCAGTGGGACAGGGAAAAACTATGGCTACACCTTC.

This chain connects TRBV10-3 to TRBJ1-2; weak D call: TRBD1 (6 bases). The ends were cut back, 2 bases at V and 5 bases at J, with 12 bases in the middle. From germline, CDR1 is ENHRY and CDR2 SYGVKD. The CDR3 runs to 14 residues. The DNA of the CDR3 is TGTGCCATCAGTGAGGGGACAAGGATTTATGGCTACACCTTC. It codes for CAISEGTRIYGYTF.

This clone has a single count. The CDR3, as DNA: TGTGCCAGCAGCTCCCTAGCAACTAATGAAAAACTGTTTTTT. Translating gives CASSSLATNEKLFF. This chain connects TRBV27 to TRBJ1-4; D call uncertain. The CDR3 sequence is 14 residues long. With 6 bases removed from V and 0 bases from J, the gap between germline ends came to 8 bases. Germline V gives CDR1 MNHEY, CDR2 SMNVEV (reference sequence). Filled out from reference TRBV27 and TRBJ1-4, the complete variable domain reads EAQVTQNPRYLITVTGKKLTVTCSQNMNHEYMSWYRQDPGLGLRQIYYSMNVEVTDKGDVPEGYKVSRKEKRNFPLILESPSPNQTSLYFCASSSLATNEKLFFGSGTQLSVL.

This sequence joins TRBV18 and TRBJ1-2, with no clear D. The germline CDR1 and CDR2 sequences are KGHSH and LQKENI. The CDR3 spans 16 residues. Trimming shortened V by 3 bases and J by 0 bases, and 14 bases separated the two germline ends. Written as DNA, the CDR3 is TGTGCCAGCTCACCGGTTCCAGGCCGAGCTAACTATGGCTACACCTTC. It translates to CASSPVPGRANYGYTF.